The 12 T cell receptor beta chains given below trace back to one sample, sequenced in a study of blood T cells in healthy people across ages. A second roughly 6 to 11 cycle PCR used barcoded and J-beta primers. TCRdb used MiXCR to reprocess the 5' RACE reads, holding one entry per CDR3 protein. The data hold about 800,000 distinct CDR3 sequences, with about 42% observed a single time. Material: blood. All receptors derive from a man at least 80 years old in good health.

The rearrangement uses TRBV5-5 and TRBJ1-5; D remains unclear. The CDR3 spans 14 residues. Germline V CDR1 and CDR2: SGHKS, YYEKEE (reference sequence). With 0 bases removed from V and 3 bases from J, the gap between germline ends came to 7 bases. This chain's CDR3 is CASSLVVNNQPQHF. The DNA of the CDR3 is TGTGCCAGCAGCTTGGTAGTTAACAATCAGCCCCAGCATTTT. Supplemented by reference TRBV5-5 and TRBJ1-5, the full variable domain reads DAGVTQSPTHLIKTRGQQVTLRCSPISGHKSVSWYQQVLGQGPQFIFQYYEKEERGRGNFPDRFSARQFPNYSSELNVNALLLGDSALYLCASSLVVNNQPQHFGDGTRLSIL.

This clonotype was seen just once. V gene TRBV28 combines with J gene TRBJ2-6; TRBD2 agrees at 9 bases. Germline V lookup: CDR1 MDHEN, CDR2 SYDVKM. The CDR3 loop spans 17 amino acids. Trimming removed 1 base from V and 4 bases from J; junction bases left unmatched: 5. The CDR3 protein is CASSLFLAGNGANVLTF. The CDR3 DNA reads as TGTGCCAGCAGTTTATTCCTAGCGGGGAACGGGGCCAACGTCCTGACTTTC.

This clonotype appeared a few times. The V call is TRBV29-1, the J call TRBJ1-5; 9 bases align to TRBD1. The junction had 3 bases not matched to a gene; V was cut back by 2 bases and J by 1 base. This CDR3 region has 15 residues. Germline V lookup: CDR1 SQVTM, CDR2 ANQGSEA. For the CDR3, the DNA is TGCAGCGTTGAAACCGGGACAGGGAGCAATCAGCCCCAGCATTTT. Its protein is CSVETGTGSNQPQHF. Variable domain in full (rest from reference TRBV29-1 and TRBJ1-5): SAVISQKPSRDICQRGTSLTIQCQVDSQVTMMFWYRQQPGQSLTLIATANQGSEATYESGFVIDKFPISRPNLTFSTLTVSNMSPEDSSIYLCSVETGTGSNQPQHFGDGTRLSIL.

The chain links TRBV4-3 to TRBJ2-6, with D possibly matching TRBD1 (5 bases). V was clipped by 0 bases and J by 5 bases, with 11 bases between them. The CDR3 has 16 residues. The germline V gene encodes CDR1 LGHNA and CDR2 YSLEER. Here the CDR3 reads CASSQEVGDWANVLTF. The CDR3, as DNA: TGCGCCAGCAGCCAAGAGGTAGGGGATTGGGCCAACGTCCTGACTTTC.

This clonotype was recorded once. This chain joins TRBV28 and TRBJ2-7; TRBD1 aligns across 12 bases. This CDR3 comprises 13 residues. The V and J ends lost 6 bases and 6 bases, in that order; junction bases with no gene match: 3. The germline CDR1 and CDR2 sequences are MDHEN and SYDVKM. CDR3 sequence reads: CASRGQGAREQYF. The CDR3 DNA reads as TGTGCCAGCAGGGGACAGGGGGCACGCGAGCAGTACTTC.

The J gene is TRBJ2-3, the V gene TRBV28; the match to TRBD1 covers 7 bases. V lost 5 bases to trimming and J lost 10 bases; unmatched junction nucleotides: 6. CDR1 and CDR2 (germline): MDHEN, SYDVKM. This CDR3 has 12 amino acids. The CDR3 region is CASSPQGDSQYF. The DNA for the CDR3 is TGTGCCAGCAGTCCTCAGGGGGATTCGCAGTATTTT.

This clonotype was counted between two and nine times. The V call is TRBV7-2, the J call TRBJ2-7; D unresolved. CDR3 length equals 15 residues. Germline CDR1 is SGHTA and CDR2 is FQGNSA. Trimming shortened V by 1 base and J by 7 bases, and 17 bases separated the two germline ends. The CDR3 region has the DNA TGTGCCAGCAGCTTAGGCTCAGCCCAGTTTCTGGAGCAGTACTTC. This translates into CASSLGSAQFLEQYF.

The rearrangement uses TRBV10-3 and TRBJ2-1; 9 bases are shared with TRBD2. The CDR3 spans 20 residues. The germline V gene has CDR1 ENHRY and CDR2 SYGVKD. Unmatched junction bases numbered 27, after V lost 5 bases and J lost 10 bases. Here the CDR3 reads CAISSSIMQSWREGLKEQFF. CDR3 DNA sequence: TGTGCCATCAGTTCTTCCATAATGCAATCCTGGCGGGAGGGCCTGAAGGAGCAGTTCTTC.

This chain uses TRBV4-1 with TRBJ1-6, with D possibly being TRBD1 (6 bases). CDR1 and CDR2 from the germline V gene are MGHRA and YSYEKL. The CDR3 has 14 amino acids. V lost 5 bases and J lost 5, with 10 bases in between. CDR3 protein: CASSSGQNNSPLHF. CDR3 in DNA: TGCGCCAGCAGCAGCGGACAGAATAATTCACCCCTCCACTTT.

The rearrangement links TRBV4-2 to TRBJ2-7, with D unclear. Trimming removed 3 bases at V and 5 bases at J, with 11 bases between. The CDR3 length is 13 residues. Germline CDR1 LGHNA, CDR2 YNFKEQ. CDR3 in DNA: TGTGCCAGCAGCCACGGACCCGGCCACGAGCAGTACTTC. Its protein product is CASSHGPGHEQYF.

This clonotype has a handful of counts. The rearrangement joins TRBV29-1 to TRBJ2-4; tentative D call: TRBD2 (6 bases). Germline V lookup: CDR1 SQVTM, CDR2 ANQGSEA. The CDR3 consists of 15 residues. Trimming pared 0 bases from V and 8 bases from J, leaving 17 bases between. This CDR3 reads CSVEDPAGRRDIQYF. CDR3 coding DNA: TGCAGCGTTGAAGATCCGGCAGGGAGGAGAGACATTCAGTACTTC.

CDR3 DNA: TGCAGTGCTAGAGATGGGACTAGCGGGGGGGGTTTTGAGCAGTACTTC. This sequence encodes CSARDGTSGGGFEQYF. The chain joins TRBV20-1 to TRBJ2-7, with 16 bases that match TRBD2. Germline CDR1 DFQATT, CDR2 SNEGSKA (reference sequence). With V trimmed by 0 bases and J by 7 bases, 6 bases remained unmatched. The CDR3 is 16 residues long.